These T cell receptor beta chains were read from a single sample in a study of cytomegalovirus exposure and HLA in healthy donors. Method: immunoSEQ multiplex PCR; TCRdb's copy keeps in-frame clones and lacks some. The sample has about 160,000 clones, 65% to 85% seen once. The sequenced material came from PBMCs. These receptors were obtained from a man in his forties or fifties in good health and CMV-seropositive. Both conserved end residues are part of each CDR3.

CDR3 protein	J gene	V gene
CASSLFTGTPDSGNTIYF	TRBJ1-3	TRBV11-2
CASRMTGNNQPQHF	TRBJ1-5	TRBV19
CASSLGRGLSSYEQYF	TRBJ2-7	TRBV5-1
CASSGGTGGSPLHF	TRBJ1-6	TRBV19
CASGDSSAYEQYF	TRBJ2-7	TRBV19
CASSLINTEAFF	TRBJ1-1	TRBV5-6
CASSSMDRLNTEAFF	TRBJ1-1	TRBV7-9
CASSATGADGYTF	TRBJ1-2	TRBV6-5
CASRSAGELFF	TRBJ2-2	TRBV4-2
CASSDTLTGARGYTF	TRBJ1-2	TRBV6-1
CASSRGTGAKQETQYF	TRBJ2-5	TRBV5-6
CASSQAETGSNYGYTF	TRBJ1-2	TRBV4-1
CASSMSRRDTEAFF	TRBJ1-1	TRBV19
CASSGTPGGPVDKETQYF	TRBJ2-5	TRBV9
CASSTPEGTIYF	TRBJ1-3	TRBV9
CASSETPGGTGANVLTF	TRBJ2-6	TRBV6-1
CASSQERGTGHEQYF	TRBJ2-7	TRBV9
CASSLDPDRGSTIYF	TRBJ1-3	TRBV7-6
CASSPGSPATTDTQYF	TRBJ2-3	TRBV9
CASSLAGTGGDEQYF	TRBJ2-7	TRBV5-1
CASTRGVTGELFF	TRBJ2-2	TRBV2
CAWSVGTGVAHEQYF	TRBJ2-7	TRBV30
CSVASGGANTGELFF	TRBJ2-2	TRBV29-1
CASTSAGGGSYNEQFF	TRBJ2-1	TRBV7-3
CSAFVVEQYF	TRBJ2-7	TRBV20-1
CASSTGQNTEAFF	TRBJ1-1	TRBV11-2
CASSVRRGGGSEKLFF	TRBJ1-4	TRBV7-2
CASSVEGQPQHF	TRBJ1-5	TRBV9
CACRGLGTEAFF	TRBJ1-1	TRBV27